This passage covers 27 T cell receptor beta chains from one sample sequenced in a study of identical twins. TCRdb used MiXCR to reprocess the 5' RACE reads, holding one entry per CDR3 protein. The data contain more than 600,000 distinct CDR3 sequences, 15% to 20% of them singletons. This sample also appeared in a second study, on T cells expressing NK-cell markers.

The sample taken for sequencing was PBMCs. Source of these receptors: a woman aged 18-29 years in good health.

The chain carries TRBV20-1 and TRBJ2-7; the D gene is possibly TRBD1 (5 bases). V lost 4 bases to trimming and J lost 0 bases, with 10 bases between them. CDR1 DFQATT and CDR2 SNEGSKA come from the germline V gene (reference sequence). The CDR3 consists of 13 residues. CDR3 DNA: TGCAGTGCTACAGGGCCCTTCTCCTACGAGCAGTACTTC. This sequence encodes CSATGPFSYEQYF.

In its sample, this clonotype was seen a few times. This chain connects TRBV29-1 to TRBJ2-1; no clear D gene. This CDR3 region has 15 residues. Trimming stripped 1 base from V and 7 bases from J, with 17 bases between. Germline V lookup: CDR1 SQVTM, CDR2 ANQGSEA. Here the CDR3 DNA reads TGCAGCGTTGAAGGAGTCAGAACCAGACCAAATGAGCAGTTCTTC. Translation: CSVEGVRTRPNEQFF.

This clonotype has a handful of counts. The chain couples TRBV20-1 to TRBJ2-1; 8 bases are a match to TRBD1. From germline, CDR1 is DFQATT and CDR2 SNEGSKA (reference sequence). The CDR3 contains 13 residues. The ends lost 6 bases at V and 6 bases at J; junction bases unmatched: 7. The CDR3 bases are TGCAGTGCGCAGAACACAGGGGGCAATGAGCAGTTCTTC. It translates to CSAQNTGGNEQFF.

This clonotype was observed a handful of times. V and J are TRBV12-3 or TRBV12-4 and TRBJ1-1; D not certain. This CDR3 region has 13 residues. V was cut by 7 bases and J by 3 bases, with 12 bases left in between. The CDR3 nucleotides read TGTGCCAGCACAACCACTTATCACACTGAAGCTTTCTTT. This translates into CASTTTYHTEAFF.

J is TRBJ2-4 and V is TRBV20-1; D is possibly TRBD1 (5 bases). From germline, CDR1 is DFQATT and CDR2 SNEGSKA (reference sequence). This CDR3 has 18 residues. V was clipped by 6 bases and J by 9 bases, with 33 bases between them. The CDR3 region is CSARQPYSVFKIVSIQYF. The CDR3 DNA follows: TGCAGTGCCAGACAGCCCTACTCTGTCTTTAAGATCGTAAGCATTCAGTACTTC.

This clonotype occurred a few times. V gene TRBV7-3 combines with J gene TRBJ2-1, with D perhaps being TRBD1 or TRBD2 (5 bases each). Germline assignment: CDR1 SGHTA and CDR2 FQGTGA. Trimming stripped 0 bases from V and 7 bases from J, with 10 bases between. The CDR3 consists of 14 residues. The CDR3 DNA sequence: TGTGCCAGCAGCTTAACGGGGACCTTGAATGAGCAGTTCTTC. Its protein is CASSLTGTLNEQFF.

The V and J genes are TRBV6-2 or TRBV6-3 and TRBJ2-7; D is possibly TRBD2 (5 bases). The V end lost 2 bases, the J end lost 0 bases, and 8 bases lay between the germline ends. The germline V gene encodes CDR1 MNHEY and CDR2 SVGEGT. The CDR3 is 14 residues long. In nucleotides, the CDR3 is TGTGCCAGCAGTTACGGTAGCGCCTCCTACGAGCAGTACTTC. It yields the protein CASSYGSASYEQYF.

J is TRBJ2-3 and V is TRBV7-2, with D possibly TRBD2 on 6 matching bases. This CDR3 region has 16 residues. V was pared by 6 bases and J by 1 base, with 17 bases between. Germline V gene lookup returns CDR1 SGHTA and CDR2 FQGNSA. The CDR3 nucleotides are TGTGCCAGCAGTTTCGTAGCCGGGGGAGGCACAGATACGCAGTATTTT. Translation gives CASSFVAGGGTDTQYF.

The chain is built from TRBV5-1 and TRBJ2-1; possibly TRBD1 for D (6 bases). This CDR3 has 16 residues. V was trimmed by 2 bases and J by 2 bases, leaving 14 bases between them. Germline CDR1 reads SGHRS; CDR2 reads YFSETQ. The CDR3 DNA reads TGCGCCAGCAGCTTCCCTCGGCAGGGGACCTACAATGAGCAGTTCTTC. The encoded protein is CASSFPRQGTYNEQFF.

This chain links TRBV20-1 with TRBJ2-5; D may be TRBD1 or TRBD2 (5 bases each). The CDR3 contains 12 residues. From germline, CDR1 is DFQATT and CDR2 SNEGSKA (reference sequence). Trimming shortened V by 6 bases and J by 5 bases, and 13 bases separated the two germline ends. CDR3 coding DNA: TGCAGTGCCCTCGGGGACCTTGAGACCCAGTACTTC. As protein: CSALGDLETQYF.

This rearrangement joins TRBV12-3 or TRBV12-4 to TRBJ2-5; no clear D. The length of the CDR3 is 14 residues. Trimming removed 3 bases at V and 1 base at J, with 9 bases between. The CDR3 is CASSFHYSQETQYF. The DNA for the CDR3 is TGTGCCAGCAGTTTCCATTACAGCCAAGAGACCCAGTACTTC.

The chain couples TRBV14 to TRBJ2-1, with a possible D match to TRBD2 (7 bases). The CDR3 runs 18 residues. The V gene's germline CDR1 is SGHDN and CDR2 FVKESK. The V end lost 3 bases, the J end lost 0 bases, and 18 bases lay between the germline ends. The CDR3 DNA follows: TGTGCCAGCAGCCACGGTCCGGGGGGCTCAAGCTCCTACAATGAGCAGTTCTTC. Encoded protein: CASSHGPGGSSSYNEQFF.

The chain recombines TRBV12-3 or TRBV12-4 with TRBJ2-7; no clear D gene. The CDR3 is made up of 10 amino acids. The V and J ends lost 5 bases and 9 bases respectively, with 8 bases between them. CDR3: CASSRSVQYF. The CDR3 nucleotides are TGTGCCAGCAGTAGGAGCGTGCAGTACTTC.

The rearrangement joins TRBV5-1 to TRBJ2-3; D unclear. Looked up from germline, CDR1 is SGHRS and CDR2 is YFSETQ. V was clipped by 0 bases and J by 2 bases, with 13 bases between them. The CDR3 loop spans 16 amino acids. The CDR3 DNA follows: TGCGCCAGCAGCTTGGATCCCACGCGCCCCACAGATACGCAGTATTTT. This codes for CASSLDPTRPTDTQYF.

The gene calls are TRBV10-3 and TRBJ2-5, with 8 bases identical to TRBD2. Germline V gene sequence: CDR1 ENHRY, CDR2 SYGVKD. The CDR3 is 16 amino acids. With 0 bases clipped from V and 2 bases from J, the junction kept 5 bases outside the gene matches. The CDR3 coding sequence is TGTGCCATCAGTGAGTCGACGGGACTAGTTCAAGAGACCCAGTACTTC. Its translation: CAISESTGLVQETQYF.

The V gene is TRBV5-1, the J gene TRBJ2-7; TRBD1 aligns across 9 bases. The germline V gene encodes CDR1 SGHRS and CDR2 YFSETQ. J was trimmed by 2 bases and V by 6 bases; bases with no gene match: 6. The CDR3 runs to 14 residues. CDR3 coding DNA: TGCGCCAGCACTATGGGACAGGGACCCTACGAGCAGTACTTC. Its protein product is CASTMGQGPYEQYF.

This clonotype has a handful of counts. The V call is TRBV10-3, the J call TRBJ1-2; D ambiguous. This CDR3 spans 13 amino acids. Trimming shortened V by 3 bases and J by 4 bases, and 9 bases separated the two germline ends. Germline V gene sequence: CDR1 ENHRY, CDR2 SYGVKD. The DNA of the CDR3 is TGTGCCATCAGTGACCGGGCGGCCTATGGCTACACCTTC. As protein: CAISDRAAYGYTF.

This clonotype was picked up a small number of times. The chain employs TRBV20-1 and TRBJ2-1, with 8 bases that match TRBD1. The ends lost 6 bases at V and 8 bases at J; junction bases unmatched: 9. Germline V gene sequence: CDR1 DFQATT, CDR2 SNEGSKA (reference sequence). The length of the CDR3 is 13 residues. Here the CDR3 reads CSAPGTGIHEQFF. DNA for the CDR3: TGCAGTGCCCCCGGGACAGGAATCCATGAGCAGTTCTTC.

The chain recombines TRBV29-1 with TRBJ2-3; a weak D match, TRBD2 (6 bases). CDR1 and CDR2 (germline): SQVTM, ANQGSEA. Trimming stripped 4 bases from V and 1 base from J, with 12 bases between. The CDR3 spans 14 residues. In DNA form, the CDR3 reads TGCAGCGTTGTCGGTAGCGGCGGCACAGATACGCAGTATTTT. It yields the protein CSVVGSGGTDTQYF.

This clonotype appeared a few times. The genes are TRBV9 and TRBJ2-5; D gene ambiguous. V dropped 2 bases and J dropped 3 bases, with 14 bases sitting between them. The germline V gene encodes CDR1 SGDLS and CDR2 YYNGEE. The CDR3 runs to 15 residues. CDR3 DNA sequence: TGTGCCAGCAGCGTCGACCCCGTGGGCGAAGAGACCCAGTACTTC. It translates to CASSVDPVGEETQYF.

The chain carries TRBV5-1 and TRBJ1-1; D unresolved. Germline CDR1 is SGHRS and CDR2 is YFSETQ. This CDR3 region has 15 residues. The ends were cut back, 1 base at V and 4 bases at J, with 14 bases in the middle. As DNA, the CDR3 is TGCGCCAGCAGCTTGATGCGGCCCGAAGGCACTGAAGCTTTCTTT. Amino acid sequence: CASSLMRPEGTEAFF.

The V and J genes are TRBV15 and TRBJ1-4; D remains unclear. Trimming cost V 1 base and J 5 bases, with 8 bases left between them. The CDR3 is 14 residues long. CDR1 LNHNV and CDR2 YYDKDF come from the germline V gene (reference sequence). The CDR3 reads CATSRVSWNEKLFF. The DNA of the CDR3 is TGTGCCACCAGCAGAGTCTCGTGGAATGAAAAACTGTTTTTT.

J is TRBJ1-2 and V is TRBV20-1; D perhaps matches TRBD1 (5 bases). The CDR3 runs 13 residues. Trimming left V 5 bases short and J 1 base short, with 11 bases between. Germline assignment: CDR1 DFQATT and CDR2 SNEGSKA (reference sequence). CDR3 bases: TGCAGTGCTGTGGGACTCCGTAACTATGGCTACACCTTC. Amino acid sequence: CSAVGLRNYGYTF.

The V gene is TRBV6-5, the J gene TRBJ2-7; 7 bases are shared with TRBD1. Germline values: CDR1 MNHEY, CDR2 SVGAGI. V lost 2 bases to trimming and J lost 2 bases; unmatched junction nucleotides: 3. This CDR3 comprises 14 residues. CDR3 in amino acids: CASSYDRAAYEQYF. As DNA, the CDR3 is TGTGCCAGCAGTTACGACAGGGCGGCCTACGAGCAGTACTTC.

This clonotype was seen more than once but under ten times. The chain employs TRBV5-1 and TRBJ2-1; TRBD2 agrees at 8 bases. Trimming cost V 5 bases and J 7 bases; bases outside gene matches: 17. Looked up from germline, CDR1 is SGHRS and CDR2 is YFSETQ. The CDR3 runs to 17 residues. The CDR3 coding sequence is TGCGCCAGCAGGTCGGCGCCCCGGCTAGCGGGTGAAAATGAGCAGTTCTTC. Its translation is CASRSAPRLAGENEQFF. The full variable domain, completed using reference TRBV5-1 and TRBJ2-1, is KAGVTQTPRYLIKTRGQQVTLSCSPISGHRSVSWYQQTPGQGLQFLFEYFSETQRNKGNFPGRFSGRQFSNSRSEMNVSTLELGDSALYLCASRSAPRLAGENEQFFGPGTRLTVL.

The V and J genes are TRBV10-3 and TRBJ2-5; TRBD1 aligns across 9 bases. The germline V gene encodes CDR1 ENHRY and CDR2 SYGVKD. V lost 6 bases to trimming and J lost 4 bases; unmatched junction nucleotides: 3. This CDR3 is 13 amino acids long. The CDR3 region is CAISDRGVETQYF. The CDR3 DNA follows: TGTGCCATCAGCGACAGGGGGGTAGAGACCCAGTACTTC.

This clonotype was seen more than once but under ten times. The rearrangement links TRBV20-1 to TRBJ2-7, with D unclear. The CDR3 runs to 12 residues. The V and J ends lost 3 bases and 4 bases respectively, with 10 bases between them. Germline values: CDR1 DFQATT, CDR2 SNEGSKA (reference sequence). The CDR3 loop is CSASSMGYEQYF. The CDR3 nucleotides read TGCAGTGCTAGTAGTATGGGTTACGAGCAGTACTTC.